The subject of this entry is one TCR beta chain. This record belongs to a study of control samples from healthy donors and cancer patients. The CDR3 covers 16 residues. Germline V gives CDR1 WNHNN, CDR2 SYGVQD (reference sequence). J was trimmed by 6 bases and V by 6 bases; bases with no gene match: 16. Sequenced by immunoSEQ multiplex PCR; TCRdb stores in-frame clones only, minus some. The sample lists 100,000 to 150,000 clones; around 90% were seen once. This clonotype was sampled from a young man in good health. Source material: blood. This sequence joins TRBV10-1 and TRBJ1-2, with 7 bases identical to TRBD1. In DNA form, the CDR3 reads TGCGCCAGCAGCGACGGACAGGTAAGTTATTACGATGGCTACACCTTC. The encoded protein is CASSDGQVSYYDGYTF.